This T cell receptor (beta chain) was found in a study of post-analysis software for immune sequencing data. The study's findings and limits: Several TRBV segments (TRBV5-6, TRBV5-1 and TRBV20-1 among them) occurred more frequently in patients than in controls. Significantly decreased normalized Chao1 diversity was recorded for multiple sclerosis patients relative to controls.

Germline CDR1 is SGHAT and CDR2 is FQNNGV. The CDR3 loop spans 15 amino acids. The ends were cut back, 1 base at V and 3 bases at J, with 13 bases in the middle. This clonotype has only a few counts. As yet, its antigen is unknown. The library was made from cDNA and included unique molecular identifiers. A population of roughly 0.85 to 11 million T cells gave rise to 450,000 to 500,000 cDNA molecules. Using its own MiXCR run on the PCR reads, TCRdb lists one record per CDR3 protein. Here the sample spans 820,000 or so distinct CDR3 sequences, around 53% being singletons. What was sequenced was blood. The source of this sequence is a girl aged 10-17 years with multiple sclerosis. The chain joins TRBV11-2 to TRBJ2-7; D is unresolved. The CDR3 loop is CASSLVRSGFYEQYF. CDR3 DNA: TGTGCCAGCAGCTTAGTCCGCAGTGGGTTCTACGAGCAGTACTTC.